These 10 T cell receptor beta chains share one sample of origin, sequenced in a study of blood T cells in healthy people across ages. A second PCR, run for about 7 to 11 cycles, used a sample-barcoded 5' primer plus a J-beta primer mix. TCRdb re-analysed the 5' RACE reads in MiXCR, keeping a single row per CDR3 protein. This sample has around 900,000 distinct CDR3 sequences; around 26% occur once, and the top ten carry around 16%. The sequenced sample consisted of blood. Every receptor here comes from a woman of 80 years or more in good health.

This clonotype has ten or more counts. This chain joins TRBV9 and TRBJ2-5; D is possibly TRBD1 or TRBD2 (5 bases each). The V gene lost 7 bases and the J gene lost 4 bases, with 17 bases spanning the gap. The CDR3 length is 14 residues. Germline V CDR1 and CDR2: SGDLS, YYNGEE. The CDR3 DNA is TGTGCCAGCTCTCTCAGGCTGAGGGGAGAGACCCAGTACTTC. Residues: CASSLRLRGETQYF.

With regard to this clonotype: Being one base from a much bigger clone, this may be a read error. The chain combines TRBV3-1 with TRBJ2-1; D gene unclear. Trimming took 1 base from V and 12 from J, leaving 10 bases between them. The CDR3 sequence is 12 residues long. Germline V gives CDR1 LGHDT, CDR2 YNNKEL (reference sequence). CDR3 in amino acids: CASSQVGRGQFF. CDR3 in DNA: TGTGCCAGCAGCCAAGTCGGACGCGGGCAGTTCTTC.

This clonotype was detected a few times. This chain uses TRBV6-5 with TRBJ2-7; the D is unclear. Trimming took off 0 bases at V and 7 bases at J, with 10 bases between the two ends. The CDR3 length is 13 residues. Germline loops: CDR1 MNHEY, CDR2 SVGAGI. The CDR3 DNA follows: TGTGCCAGCAGTTACTCGCAGGTCGGGGAGCAGTACTTC. The encoded protein is CASSYSQVGEQYF.

The CDR3: CASSFGTRVVADTQYF. Written as DNA, the CDR3 is TGTGCCAGCAGTTTCGGTACTAGAGTGGTGGCAGATACGCAGTATTTT. The chain has TRBV12-3 or TRBV12-4 and TRBJ2-3, with a possible D match to TRBD2 (5 bases). CDR3 length: 16 amino acids. V shed 3 bases and J shed 4 bases, with 17 bases lying between them.

In its sample, this clonotype was seen a few times. The gene calls are TRBV30 and TRBJ1-2; D remains unclear. There are 14 residues in the CDR3. Germline V lookup: CDR1 GTSNPN, CDR2 SVGIG (reference sequence). Trimming left V 4 bases short and J 8 bases short, with 20 bases between. The CDR3 spells CAWNPRIKIWGYTF. The CDR3 coding sequence is TGTGCCTGGAACCCCCGTATCAAAATCTGGGGCTACACCTTC.

This clonotype appeared many times. The V and J genes are TRBV2 and TRBJ2-7, with TRBD2 matching 9 bases. Germline V lookup: CDR1 SNHLY, CDR2 FYNNEI. The J segment lost 6 bases and the V segment lost 8 bases, leaving 11 bases of the junction unmatched. This CDR3 is built from 14 residues. The CDR3: CASRRLAGRSEQYF. In nucleotides, the CDR3 is TGTGCCAGCCGCCGGCTAGCGGGGAGATCCGAGCAGTACTTC.

This clonotype showed up many times. The chain employs TRBV28 and TRBJ1-6; D perhaps matches TRBD1 (5 bases). The V end lost 5 bases, the J end lost 6 bases, and 14 bases lay between the germline ends. This CDR3 comprises 15 residues. CDR1 is MDHEN and CDR2 is SYDVKM in the germline V gene. CDR3 loop: CASSPRAGSNSPLHF. The CDR3 nucleotides are TGTGCCAGCAGTCCCAGGGCAGGGTCTAATTCACCCCTCCACTTT.

As for this clonotype: Just one base apart from a much larger clone, this may be a read error. The chain joins TRBV25-1 to TRBJ1-2, with D tentatively TRBD1 (5 bases). Germline-derived CDR1 and CDR2 are MGHDK and SYGVNS. V was cut by 4 bases and J by 5 bases, with 17 bases left in between. This CDR3 region has 15 residues. The CDR3 region is CASSAAKGRAYGYTF. The CDR3 DNA reads as TGTGCCAGCAGTGCGGCGAAGGGCAGGGCGTATGGCTACACCTTC.

This chain connects TRBV2 to TRBJ2-5; 9 nucleotides match TRBD1. Germline V gene data show CDR1 as SNHLY and CDR2 as FYNNEI. Trimming removed 8 bases from V and 11 bases from J; junction bases left unmatched: 24. The CDR3 length is 17 residues. In DNA form, the CDR3 reads TGTGCCAGCGCCAGAAAGGCCGGGACAGGGAAGAACAATGAGCAGTACTTC. Its protein product is CASARKAGTGKNNEQYF.

The table lists this clonotype with many counts. J is TRBJ2-7 and V is TRBV5-4; unclear D gene. This CDR3 contains 16 residues. V was shortened by 4 bases and J by 0 bases, with 17 bases between the two germline ends. The germline CDR1 and CDR2 sequences are SGHNT and YYREEE (reference sequence). CDR3 nucleotide sequence: TGTGCCAGCAGCCGTGACACTATGATGAGCTCCTACGAGCAGTACTTC. The encoded protein is CASSRDTMMSSYEQYF.